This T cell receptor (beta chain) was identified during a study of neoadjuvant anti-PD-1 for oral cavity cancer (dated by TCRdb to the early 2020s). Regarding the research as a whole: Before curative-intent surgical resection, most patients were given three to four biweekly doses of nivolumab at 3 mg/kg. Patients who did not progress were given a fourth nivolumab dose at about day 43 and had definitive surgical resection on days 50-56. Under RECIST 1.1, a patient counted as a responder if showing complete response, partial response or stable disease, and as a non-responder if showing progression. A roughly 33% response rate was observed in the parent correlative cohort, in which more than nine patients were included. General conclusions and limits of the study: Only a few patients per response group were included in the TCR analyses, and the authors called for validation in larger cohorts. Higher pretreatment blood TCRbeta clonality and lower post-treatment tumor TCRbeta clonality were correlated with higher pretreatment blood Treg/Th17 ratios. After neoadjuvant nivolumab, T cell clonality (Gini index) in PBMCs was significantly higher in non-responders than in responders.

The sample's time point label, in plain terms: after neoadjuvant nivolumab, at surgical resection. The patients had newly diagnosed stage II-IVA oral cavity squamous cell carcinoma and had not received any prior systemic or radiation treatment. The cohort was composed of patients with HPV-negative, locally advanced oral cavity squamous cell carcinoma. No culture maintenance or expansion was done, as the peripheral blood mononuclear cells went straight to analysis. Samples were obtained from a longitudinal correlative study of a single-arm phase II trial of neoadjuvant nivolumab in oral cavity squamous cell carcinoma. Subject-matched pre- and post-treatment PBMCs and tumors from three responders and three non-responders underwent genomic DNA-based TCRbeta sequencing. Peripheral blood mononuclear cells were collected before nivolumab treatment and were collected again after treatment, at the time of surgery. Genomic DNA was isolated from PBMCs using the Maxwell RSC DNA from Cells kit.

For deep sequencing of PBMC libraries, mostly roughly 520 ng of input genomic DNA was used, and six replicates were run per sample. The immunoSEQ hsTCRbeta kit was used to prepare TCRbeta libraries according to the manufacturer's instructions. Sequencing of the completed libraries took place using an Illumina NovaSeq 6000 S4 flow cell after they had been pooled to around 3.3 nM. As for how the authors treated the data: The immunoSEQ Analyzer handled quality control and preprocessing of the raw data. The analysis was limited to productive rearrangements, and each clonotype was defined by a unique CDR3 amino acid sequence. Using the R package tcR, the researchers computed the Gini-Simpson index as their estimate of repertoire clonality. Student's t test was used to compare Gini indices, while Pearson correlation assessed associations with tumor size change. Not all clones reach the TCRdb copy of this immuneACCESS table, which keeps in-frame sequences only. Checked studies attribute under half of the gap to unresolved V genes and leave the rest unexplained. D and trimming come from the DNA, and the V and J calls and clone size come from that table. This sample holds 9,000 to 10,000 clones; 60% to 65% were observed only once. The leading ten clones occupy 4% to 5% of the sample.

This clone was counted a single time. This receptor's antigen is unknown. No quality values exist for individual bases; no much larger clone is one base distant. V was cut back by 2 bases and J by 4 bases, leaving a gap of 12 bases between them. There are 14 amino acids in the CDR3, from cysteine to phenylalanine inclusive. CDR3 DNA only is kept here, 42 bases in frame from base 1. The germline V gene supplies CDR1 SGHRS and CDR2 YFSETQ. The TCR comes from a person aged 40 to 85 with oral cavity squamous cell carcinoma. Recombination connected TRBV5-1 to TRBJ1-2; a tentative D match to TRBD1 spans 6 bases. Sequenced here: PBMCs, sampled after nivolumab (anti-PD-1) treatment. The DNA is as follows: TGCGCCAGCAGCTTTGAGGGGGACGGCTATGGCTACACCTTC. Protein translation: CASSFEGDGYGYTF. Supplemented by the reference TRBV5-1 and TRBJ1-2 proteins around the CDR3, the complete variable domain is KAGVTQTPRYLIKTRGQQVTLSCSPISGHRSVSWYQQTPGQGLQFLFEYFSETQRNKGNFPGRFSGRQFSNSRSEMNVSTLELGDSALYLCASSFEGDGYGYTFGSGTRLTVV.